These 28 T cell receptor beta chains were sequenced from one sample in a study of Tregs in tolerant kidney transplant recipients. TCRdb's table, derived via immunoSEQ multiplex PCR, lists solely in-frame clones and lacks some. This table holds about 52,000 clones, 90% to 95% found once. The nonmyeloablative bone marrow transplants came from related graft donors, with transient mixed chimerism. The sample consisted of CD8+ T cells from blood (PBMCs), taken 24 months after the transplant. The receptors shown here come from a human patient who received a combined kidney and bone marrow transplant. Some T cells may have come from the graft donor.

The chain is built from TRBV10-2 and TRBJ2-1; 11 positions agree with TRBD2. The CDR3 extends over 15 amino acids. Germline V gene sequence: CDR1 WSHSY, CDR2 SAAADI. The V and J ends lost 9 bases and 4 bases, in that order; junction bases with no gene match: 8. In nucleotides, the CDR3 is TGCGCCAGTTCCCTTCTAGCGGGGGGATACAATGAGCAGTTCTTC. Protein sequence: CASSLLAGGYNEQFF.

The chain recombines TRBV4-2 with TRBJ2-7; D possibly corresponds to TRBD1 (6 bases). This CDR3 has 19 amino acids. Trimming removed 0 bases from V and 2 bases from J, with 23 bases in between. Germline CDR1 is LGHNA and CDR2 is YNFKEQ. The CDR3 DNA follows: TGTGCCAGCAGCCAAGAGGCGGCAGGGGATGCGGGCCTCCCCTACGAGCAGTACTTC. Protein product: CASSQEAAGDAGLPYEQYF.

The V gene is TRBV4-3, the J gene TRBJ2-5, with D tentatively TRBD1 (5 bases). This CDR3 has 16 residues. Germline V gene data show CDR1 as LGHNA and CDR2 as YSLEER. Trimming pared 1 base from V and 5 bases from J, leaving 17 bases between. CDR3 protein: CASSQGSPGFMETQYF. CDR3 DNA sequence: TGCGCCAGCAGCCAAGGCTCTCCAGGGTTCATGGAGACCCAGTACTTC.

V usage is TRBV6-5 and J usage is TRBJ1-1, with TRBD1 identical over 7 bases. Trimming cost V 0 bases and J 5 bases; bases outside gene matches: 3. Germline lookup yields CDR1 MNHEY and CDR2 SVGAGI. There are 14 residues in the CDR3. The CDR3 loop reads CASSYSGGRTEAFF. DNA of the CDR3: TGTGCCAGCAGTTACTCAGGGGGCAGAACTGAAGCTTTCTTT.

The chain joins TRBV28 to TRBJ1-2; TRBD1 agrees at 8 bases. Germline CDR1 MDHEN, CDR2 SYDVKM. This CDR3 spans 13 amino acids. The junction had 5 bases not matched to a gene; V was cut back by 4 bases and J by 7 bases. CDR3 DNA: TGTGCCAGCAGTTGGGGGACAGGAGGTGGCTACACCTTC. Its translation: CASSWGTGGGYTF.

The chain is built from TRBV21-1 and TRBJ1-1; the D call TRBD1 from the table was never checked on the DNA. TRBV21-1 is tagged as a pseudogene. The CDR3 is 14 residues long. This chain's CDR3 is CASSIQGANTEAFF. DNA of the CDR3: TGTGCCAGCAGCATACAAGGGGCGAACACTGAAGCTTTCTTT.

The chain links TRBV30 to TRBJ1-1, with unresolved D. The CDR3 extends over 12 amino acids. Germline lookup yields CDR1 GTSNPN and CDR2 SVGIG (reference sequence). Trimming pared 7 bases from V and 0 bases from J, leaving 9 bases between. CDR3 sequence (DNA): TGTGCCTCTGAGGGATTGAACACTGAAGCTTTCTTT. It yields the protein CASEGLNTEAFF.

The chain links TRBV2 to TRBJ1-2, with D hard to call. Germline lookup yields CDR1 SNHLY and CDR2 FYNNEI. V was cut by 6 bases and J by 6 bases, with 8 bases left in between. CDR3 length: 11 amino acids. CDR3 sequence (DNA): TGTGCCAGCAGGACTATACATGGCTACACCTTC. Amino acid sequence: CASRTIHGYTF.

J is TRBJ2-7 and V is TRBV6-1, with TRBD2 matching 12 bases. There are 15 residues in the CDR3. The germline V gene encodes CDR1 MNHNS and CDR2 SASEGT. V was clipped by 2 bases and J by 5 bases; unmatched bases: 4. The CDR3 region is CASSETSGGSHEQYF. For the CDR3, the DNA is TGTGCCAGCAGTGAAACTAGCGGGGGGTCCCACGAGCAGTACTTC.

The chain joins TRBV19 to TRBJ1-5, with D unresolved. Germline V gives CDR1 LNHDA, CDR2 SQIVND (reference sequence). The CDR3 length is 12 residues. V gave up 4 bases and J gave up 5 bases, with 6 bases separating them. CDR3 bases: TGTGCCAGTAGTACTCCCCATCAGCCCCAGCATTTT. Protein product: CASSTPHQPQHF.

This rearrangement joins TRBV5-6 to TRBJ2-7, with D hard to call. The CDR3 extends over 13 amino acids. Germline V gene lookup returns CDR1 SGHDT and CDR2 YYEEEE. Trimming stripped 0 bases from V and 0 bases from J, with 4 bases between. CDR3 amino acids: CASSLDNSYEQYF. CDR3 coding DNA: TGTGCCAGCAGCTTGGACAACTCCTACGAGCAGTACTTC.

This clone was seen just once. DNA for the CDR3: TGTGCCAGCAGTTCCCTACAGGGCCCAAGGTTCAGGCAGTACTTC. This sequence encodes CASSSLQGPRFRQYF. The J gene is TRBJ2-7, the V gene TRBV27; weak D call: TRBD1 (6 bases). Deletions cut 4 bases from V and 9 bases from J, with 22 bases between. Germline assignment: CDR1 MNHEY and CDR2 SMNVEV (reference sequence). The CDR3 is 15 amino acids.

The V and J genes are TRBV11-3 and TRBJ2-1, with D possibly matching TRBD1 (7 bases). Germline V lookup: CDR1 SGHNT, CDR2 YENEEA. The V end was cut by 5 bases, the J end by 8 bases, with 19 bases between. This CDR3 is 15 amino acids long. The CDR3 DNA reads TGTGCCAGCAGCCACCGGGACAGACCGGGGGATGAGCAGTTCTTC. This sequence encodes CASSHRDRPGDEQFF.

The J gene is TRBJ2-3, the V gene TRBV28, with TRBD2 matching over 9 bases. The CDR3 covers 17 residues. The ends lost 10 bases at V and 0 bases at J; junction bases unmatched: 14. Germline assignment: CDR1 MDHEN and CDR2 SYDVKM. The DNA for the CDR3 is TGTGCCACCCAATCTGGGTCTAGCGGGACTAGCACAGATACGCAGTATTTT. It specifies CATQSGSSGTSTDTQYF.

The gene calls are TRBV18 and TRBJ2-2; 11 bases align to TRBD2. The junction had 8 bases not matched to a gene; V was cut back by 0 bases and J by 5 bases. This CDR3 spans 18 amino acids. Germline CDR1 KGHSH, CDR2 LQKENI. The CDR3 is CASSPPGLAARGTGELFF. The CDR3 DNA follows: TGTGCCAGCTCACCACCGGGACTAGCGGCCAGAGGAACCGGGGAGCTGTTTTTT.

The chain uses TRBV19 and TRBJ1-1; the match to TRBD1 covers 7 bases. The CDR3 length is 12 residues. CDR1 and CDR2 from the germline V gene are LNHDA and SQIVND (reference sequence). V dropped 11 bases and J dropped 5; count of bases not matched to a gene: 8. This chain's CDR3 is CAASTGLTEAFF. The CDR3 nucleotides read TGTGCCGCATCGACAGGGTTGACTGAAGCTTTCTTT.

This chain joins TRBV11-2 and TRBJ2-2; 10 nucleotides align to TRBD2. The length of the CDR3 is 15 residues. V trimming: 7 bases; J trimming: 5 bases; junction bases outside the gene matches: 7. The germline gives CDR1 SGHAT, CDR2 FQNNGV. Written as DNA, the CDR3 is TGTGCCAGCACCATTAGCGGGGGGAGTACCGGGGAGCTGTTTTTT. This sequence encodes CASTISGGSTGELFF.

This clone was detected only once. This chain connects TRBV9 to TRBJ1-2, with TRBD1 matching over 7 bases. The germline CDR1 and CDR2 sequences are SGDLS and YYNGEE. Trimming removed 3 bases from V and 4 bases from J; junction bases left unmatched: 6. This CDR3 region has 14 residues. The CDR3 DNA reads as TGTGCCAGCAGCGATAAGACAGGGCCCTATGGCTACACCTTC. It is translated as CASSDKTGPYGYTF.

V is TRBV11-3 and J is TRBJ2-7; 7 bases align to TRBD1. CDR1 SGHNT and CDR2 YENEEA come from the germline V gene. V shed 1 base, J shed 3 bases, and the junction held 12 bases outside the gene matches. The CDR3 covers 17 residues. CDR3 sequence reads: CASSLGPTGVYRYEQYF. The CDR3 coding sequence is TGTGCCAGCAGCTTAGGACCTACAGGGGTTTACCGCTACGAGCAGTACTTC.

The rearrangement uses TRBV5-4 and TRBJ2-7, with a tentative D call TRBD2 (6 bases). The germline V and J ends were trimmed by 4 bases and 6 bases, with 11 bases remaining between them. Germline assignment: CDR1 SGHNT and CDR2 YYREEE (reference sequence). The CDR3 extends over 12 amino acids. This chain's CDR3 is CASSITSIEQYF. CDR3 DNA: TGTGCCAGCAGCATAACTAGCATCGAGCAGTACTTC.

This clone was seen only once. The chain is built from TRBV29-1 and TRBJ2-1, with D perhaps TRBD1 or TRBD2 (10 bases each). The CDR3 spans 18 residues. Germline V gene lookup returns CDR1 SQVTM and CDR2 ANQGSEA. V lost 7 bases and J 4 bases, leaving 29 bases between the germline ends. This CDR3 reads CSGAGTGAEREGYNEQFF. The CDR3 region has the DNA TGCAGCGGGGCGGGGACAGGGGCAGAGCGGGAGGGGTACAATGAGCAGTTCTTC.

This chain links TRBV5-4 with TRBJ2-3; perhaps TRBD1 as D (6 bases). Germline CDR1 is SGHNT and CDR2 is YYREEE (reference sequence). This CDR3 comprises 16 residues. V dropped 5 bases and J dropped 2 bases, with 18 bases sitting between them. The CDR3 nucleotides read TGTGCCAGCAGGGATGAGGTCTGGGACACCACAGATACGCAGTATTTT. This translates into CASRDEVWDTTDTQYF.

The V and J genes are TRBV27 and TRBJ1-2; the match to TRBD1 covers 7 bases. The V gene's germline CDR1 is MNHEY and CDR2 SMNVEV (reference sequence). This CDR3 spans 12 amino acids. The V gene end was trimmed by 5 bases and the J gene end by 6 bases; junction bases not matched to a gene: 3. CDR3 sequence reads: CASSRTGDGYTF. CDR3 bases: TGTGCCAGCAGTCGCACAGGGGATGGCTACACCTTC.

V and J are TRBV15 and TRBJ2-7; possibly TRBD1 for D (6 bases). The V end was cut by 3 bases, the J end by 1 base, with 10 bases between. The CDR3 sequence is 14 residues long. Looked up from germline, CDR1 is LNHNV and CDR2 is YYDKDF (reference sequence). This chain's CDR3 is CATSSLDSSYEQYF. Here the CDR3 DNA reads TGTGCCACCAGCAGCCTGGACAGTTCCTACGAGCAGTACTTC.

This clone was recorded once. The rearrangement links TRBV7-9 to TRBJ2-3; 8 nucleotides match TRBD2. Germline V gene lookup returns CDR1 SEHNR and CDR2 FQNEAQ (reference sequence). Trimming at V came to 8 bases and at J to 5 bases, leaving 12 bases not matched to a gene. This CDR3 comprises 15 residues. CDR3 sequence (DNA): TGTGCCAGCGCACTCGGGGGGGCAGTAGAAGATACGCAGTATTTT. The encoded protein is CASALGGAVEDTQYF.

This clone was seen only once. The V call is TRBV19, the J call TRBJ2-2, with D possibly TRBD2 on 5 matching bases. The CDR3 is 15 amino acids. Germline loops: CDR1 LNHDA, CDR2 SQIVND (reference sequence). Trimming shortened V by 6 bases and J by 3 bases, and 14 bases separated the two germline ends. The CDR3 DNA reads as TGTGCCAGTAGAGGCGGGCAGACGGACACCGGGGAGCTGTTTTTT. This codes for CASRGGQTDTGELFF.

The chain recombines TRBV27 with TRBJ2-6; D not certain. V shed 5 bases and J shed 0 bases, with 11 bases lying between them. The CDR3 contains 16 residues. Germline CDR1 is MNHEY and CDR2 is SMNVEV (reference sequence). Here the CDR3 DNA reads TGTGCCAGCAGTCCCTCCGTCGGCTCTGGGGCCAACGTCCTGACTTTC. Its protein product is CASSPSVGSGANVLTF. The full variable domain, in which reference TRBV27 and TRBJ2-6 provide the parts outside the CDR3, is EAQVTQNPRYLITVTGKKLTVTCSQNMNHEYMSWYRQDPGLGLRQIYYSMNVEVTDKGDVPEGYKVSRKEKRNFPLILESPSPNQTSLYFCASSPSVGSGANVLTFGAGSRLTVL.

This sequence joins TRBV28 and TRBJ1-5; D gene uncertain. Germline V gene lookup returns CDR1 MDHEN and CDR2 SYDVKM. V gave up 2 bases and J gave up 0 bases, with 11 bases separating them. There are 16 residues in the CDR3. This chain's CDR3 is CASSLRGAYSNQPQHF. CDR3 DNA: TGTGCCAGCAGTTTACGAGGAGCCTATAGCAATCAGCCCCAGCATTTT.